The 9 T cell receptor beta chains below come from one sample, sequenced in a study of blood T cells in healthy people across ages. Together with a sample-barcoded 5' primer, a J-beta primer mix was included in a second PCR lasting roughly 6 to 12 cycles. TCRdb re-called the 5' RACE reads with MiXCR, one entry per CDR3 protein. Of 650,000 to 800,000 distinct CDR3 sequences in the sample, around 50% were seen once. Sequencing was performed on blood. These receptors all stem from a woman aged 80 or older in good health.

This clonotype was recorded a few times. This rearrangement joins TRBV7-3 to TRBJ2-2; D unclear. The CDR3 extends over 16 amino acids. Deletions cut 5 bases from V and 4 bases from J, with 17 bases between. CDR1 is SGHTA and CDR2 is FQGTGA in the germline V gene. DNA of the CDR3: TGTGCCAGCAGCCGTCGGACCGCTTTCGGCACCGGGGAGCTGTTTTTT. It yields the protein CASSRRTAFGTGELFF.

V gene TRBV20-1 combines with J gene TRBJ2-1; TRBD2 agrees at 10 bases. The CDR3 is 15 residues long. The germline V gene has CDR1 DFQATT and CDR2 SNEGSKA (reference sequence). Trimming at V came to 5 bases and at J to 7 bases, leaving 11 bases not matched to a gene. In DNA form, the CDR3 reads TGCAGTGCTTCCCTCCCACTAGCGGGGATAAATGAGCAGTTCTTC. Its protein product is CSASLPLAGINEQFF.

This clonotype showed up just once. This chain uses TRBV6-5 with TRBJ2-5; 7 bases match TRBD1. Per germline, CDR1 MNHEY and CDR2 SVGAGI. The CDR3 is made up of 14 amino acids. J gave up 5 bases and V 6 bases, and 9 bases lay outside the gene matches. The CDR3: CASREDRVDETQYF. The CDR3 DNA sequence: TGTGCCAGCAGGGAAGACAGGGTTGACGAGACCCAGTACTTC.

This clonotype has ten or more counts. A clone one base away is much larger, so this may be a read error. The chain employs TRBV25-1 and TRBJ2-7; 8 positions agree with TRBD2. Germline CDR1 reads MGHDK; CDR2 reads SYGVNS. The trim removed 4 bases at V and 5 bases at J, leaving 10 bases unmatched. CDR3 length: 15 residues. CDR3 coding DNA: TGTGCCAGCAGTGGAGGACGAGCGGGAGAAAACGAGCAGTACTTC. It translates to CASSGGRAGENEQYF.

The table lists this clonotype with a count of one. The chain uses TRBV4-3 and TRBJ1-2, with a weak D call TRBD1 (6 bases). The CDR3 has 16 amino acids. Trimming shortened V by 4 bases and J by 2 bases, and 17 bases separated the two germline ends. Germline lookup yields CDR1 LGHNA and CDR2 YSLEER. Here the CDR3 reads CASSLHRDTQNYGYTF. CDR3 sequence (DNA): TGCGCCAGCAGCCTTCACCGGGACACCCAGAACTATGGCTACACCTTC.

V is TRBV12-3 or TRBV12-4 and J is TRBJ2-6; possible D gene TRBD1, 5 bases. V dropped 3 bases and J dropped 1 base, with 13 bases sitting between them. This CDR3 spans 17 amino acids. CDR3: CASSLTVTDSGANVLTF. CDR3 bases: TGTGCCAGCAGTTTGACAGTAACCGATTCTGGGGCCAACGTCCTGACTTTC.

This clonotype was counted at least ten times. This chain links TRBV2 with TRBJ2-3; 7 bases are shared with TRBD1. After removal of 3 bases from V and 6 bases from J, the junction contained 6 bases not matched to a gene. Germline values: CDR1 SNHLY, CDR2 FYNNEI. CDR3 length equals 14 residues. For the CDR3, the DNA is TGTGCCAGCAGTGATAGGACAGGAGCGGATACGCAGTATTTT. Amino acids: CASSDRTGADTQYF.

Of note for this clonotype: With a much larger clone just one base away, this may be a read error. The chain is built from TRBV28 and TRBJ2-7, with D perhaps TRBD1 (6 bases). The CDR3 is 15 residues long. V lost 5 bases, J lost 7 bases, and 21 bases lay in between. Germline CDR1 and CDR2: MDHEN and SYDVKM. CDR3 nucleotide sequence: TGTGCCAGCAGTCTCCACAGGGCTCCCTACAATGAGCAGTACTTC. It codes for CASSLHRAPYNEQYF.

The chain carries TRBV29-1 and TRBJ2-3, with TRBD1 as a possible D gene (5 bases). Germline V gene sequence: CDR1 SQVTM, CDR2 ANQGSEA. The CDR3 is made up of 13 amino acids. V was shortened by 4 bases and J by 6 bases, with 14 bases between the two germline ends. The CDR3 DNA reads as TGCAGCGTTGGGCAGGGCCCTACCGATACGCAGTATTTT. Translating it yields CSVGQGPTDTQYF.